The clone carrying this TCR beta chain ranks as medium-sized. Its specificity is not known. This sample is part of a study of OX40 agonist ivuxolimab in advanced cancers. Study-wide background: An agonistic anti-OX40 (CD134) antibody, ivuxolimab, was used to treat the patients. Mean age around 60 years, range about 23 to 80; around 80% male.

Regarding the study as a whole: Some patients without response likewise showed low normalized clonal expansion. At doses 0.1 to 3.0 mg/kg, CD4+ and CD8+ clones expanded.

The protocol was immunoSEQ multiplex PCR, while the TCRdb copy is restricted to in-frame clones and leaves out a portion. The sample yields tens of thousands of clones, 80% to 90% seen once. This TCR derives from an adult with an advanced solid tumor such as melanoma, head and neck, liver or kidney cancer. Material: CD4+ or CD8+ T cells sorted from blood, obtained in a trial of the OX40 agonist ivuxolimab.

CDR3 sequence: CASSLLGSNQPQHF. CDR3 DNA sequence: TGTGCCAGCAGCTTGCTGGGCAGCAATCAGCCCCAGCATTTT. The J gene is TRBJ1-5, the V gene TRBV5-8; no clear D gene. V was cut by 1 base and J by 1 base, with 6 bases left in between. The CDR3 length is 14 residues. Looked up from germline, CDR1 is SGHTS and CDR2 is YDEGEE.